This T cell receptor (beta chain) stems from a study of blood T cell repertoires in COVID-19. As for the study in general: There were acute and convalescent COVID-19 samples, and they came from the United States, Italy and Spain. The cDNA or gDNA used as material had been derived from T cells, B-cell-depleted T cells, or PBMCs.

In the source study's methods: By means of reference gene primer amplification, nucleated cell counts were estimated. Data came from immunoSEQ multiplex PCR; TCRdb stores just in-frame clones and leaves some out. The D gene and trimming were derived from the DNA, and the V and J assignments and clone size from that table. Altogether more than 15,000 clones are present, about 88% being singletons, with the ten largest covering approximately 9%. The source of this sequence is a man aged 35 to 55 with active COVID-19. The source material was peripheral blood.

The CDR3 DNA reads TGCAGTGCTAGTTATGAGGACAGGGAAGCTTTCTTT. As protein: CSASYEDREAFF. J is TRBJ1-1 and V is TRBV20-1, with 7 nucleotides matching TRBD1. Trimming at V came to 3 bases and at J to 8 bases, leaving 6 bases not matched to a gene. Germline V gives CDR1 DFQATT, CDR2 SNEGSKA (reference sequence). This CDR3 has 12 amino acids.